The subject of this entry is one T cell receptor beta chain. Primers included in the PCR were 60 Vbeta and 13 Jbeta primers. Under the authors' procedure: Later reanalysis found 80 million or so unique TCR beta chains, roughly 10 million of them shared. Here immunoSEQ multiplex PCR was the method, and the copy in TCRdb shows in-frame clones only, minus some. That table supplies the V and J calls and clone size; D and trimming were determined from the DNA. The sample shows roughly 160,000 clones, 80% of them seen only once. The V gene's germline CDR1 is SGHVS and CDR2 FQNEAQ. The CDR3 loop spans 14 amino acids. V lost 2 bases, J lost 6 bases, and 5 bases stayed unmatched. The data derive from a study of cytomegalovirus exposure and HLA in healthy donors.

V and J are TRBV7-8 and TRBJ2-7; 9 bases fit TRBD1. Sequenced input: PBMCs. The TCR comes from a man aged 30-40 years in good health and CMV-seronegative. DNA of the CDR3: TGTGCCAGCAGCTTAAGGGACAGGGTGAGCGAGCAGTACTTC. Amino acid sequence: CASSLRDRVSEQYF.